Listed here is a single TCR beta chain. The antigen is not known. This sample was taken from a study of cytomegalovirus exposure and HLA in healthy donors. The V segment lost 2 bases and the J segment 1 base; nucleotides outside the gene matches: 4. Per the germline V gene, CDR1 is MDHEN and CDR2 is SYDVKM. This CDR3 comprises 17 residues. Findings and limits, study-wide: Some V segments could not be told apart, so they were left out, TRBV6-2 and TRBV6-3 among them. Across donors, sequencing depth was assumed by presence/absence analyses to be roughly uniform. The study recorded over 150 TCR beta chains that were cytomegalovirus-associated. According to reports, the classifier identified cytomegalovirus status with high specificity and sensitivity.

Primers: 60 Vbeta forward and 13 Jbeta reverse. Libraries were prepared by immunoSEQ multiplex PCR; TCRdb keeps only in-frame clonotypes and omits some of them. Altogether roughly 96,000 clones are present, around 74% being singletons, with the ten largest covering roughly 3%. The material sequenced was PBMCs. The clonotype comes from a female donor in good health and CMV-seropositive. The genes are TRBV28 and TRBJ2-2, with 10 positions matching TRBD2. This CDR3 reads CASSLRASGRNTGELFF. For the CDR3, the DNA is TGTGCCAGCAGTTTAAGGGCTAGCGGGAGGAACACCGGGGAGCTGTTTTTT.